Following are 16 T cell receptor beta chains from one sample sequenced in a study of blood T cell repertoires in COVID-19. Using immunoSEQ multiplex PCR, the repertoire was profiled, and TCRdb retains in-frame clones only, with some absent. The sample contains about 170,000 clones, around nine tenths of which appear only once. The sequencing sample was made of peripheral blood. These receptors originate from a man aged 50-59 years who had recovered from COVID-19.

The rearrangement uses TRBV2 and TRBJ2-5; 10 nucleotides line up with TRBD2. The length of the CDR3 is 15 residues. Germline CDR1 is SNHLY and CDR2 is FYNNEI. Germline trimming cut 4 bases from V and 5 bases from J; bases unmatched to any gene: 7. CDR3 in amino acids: CASSGGSGRLETQYF. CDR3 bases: TGTGCCAGCAGTGGTGGTAGCGGGAGGCTGGAGACCCAGTACTTC.

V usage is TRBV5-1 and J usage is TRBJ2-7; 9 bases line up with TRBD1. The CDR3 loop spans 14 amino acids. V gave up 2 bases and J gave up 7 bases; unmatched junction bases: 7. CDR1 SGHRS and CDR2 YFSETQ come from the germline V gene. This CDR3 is CASSFTGGNREQYF. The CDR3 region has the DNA TGCGCCAGCAGCTTCACAGGGGGCAATAGGGAGCAGTACTTC.

CDR3 nucleotide sequence: TGCAGTGCTCGTGGCGGTGGGGGGCAAGAGACCCAGTACTTC. Its protein is CSARGGGGQETQYF. The gene calls are TRBV20-1 and TRBJ2-5, with D tentatively TRBD2 (6 bases). Germline CDR1 reads DFQATT; CDR2 reads SNEGSKA (reference sequence). Between the trimmed V and J ends, which lost 5 bases and 2 bases, there was a span of 15 bases. This CDR3 contains 14 residues.

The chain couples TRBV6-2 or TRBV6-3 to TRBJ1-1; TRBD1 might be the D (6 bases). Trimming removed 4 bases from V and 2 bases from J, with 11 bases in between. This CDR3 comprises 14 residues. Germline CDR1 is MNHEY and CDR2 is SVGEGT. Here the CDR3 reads CASSLTGSNTEAFF. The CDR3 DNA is TGTGCCAGCAGTTTAACAGGGAGTAACACTGAAGCTTTCTTT.

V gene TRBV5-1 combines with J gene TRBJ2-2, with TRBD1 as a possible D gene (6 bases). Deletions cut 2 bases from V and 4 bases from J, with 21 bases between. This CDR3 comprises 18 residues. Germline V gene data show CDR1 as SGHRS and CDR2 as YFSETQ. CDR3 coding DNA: TGCGCCAGCAGCTTCGCGACAGGCCTAGTACCCTCCACCGGGGAGCTGTTTTTT. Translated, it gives CASSFATGLVPSTGELFF. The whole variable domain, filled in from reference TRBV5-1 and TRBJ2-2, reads KAGVTQTPRYLIKTRGQQVTLSCSPISGHRSVSWYQQTPGQGLQFLFEYFSETQRNKGNFPGRFSGRQFSNSRSEMNVSTLELGDSALYLCASSFATGLVPSTGELFFGEGSRLTVL.

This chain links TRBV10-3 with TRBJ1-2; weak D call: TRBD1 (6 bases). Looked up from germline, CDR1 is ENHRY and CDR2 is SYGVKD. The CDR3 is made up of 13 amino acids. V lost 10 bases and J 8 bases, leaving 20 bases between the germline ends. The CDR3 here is CATRDAGAQGYTF. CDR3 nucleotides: TGTGCCACTCGGGATGCGGGGGCTCAAGGCTACACCTTC.

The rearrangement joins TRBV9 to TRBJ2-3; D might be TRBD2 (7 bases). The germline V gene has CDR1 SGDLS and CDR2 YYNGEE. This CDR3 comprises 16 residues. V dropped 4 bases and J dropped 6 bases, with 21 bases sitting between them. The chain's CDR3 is CASSTELPGRGDTQYF. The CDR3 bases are TGTGCCAGCAGCACAGAGCTTCCGGGGAGGGGGGATACGCAGTATTTT. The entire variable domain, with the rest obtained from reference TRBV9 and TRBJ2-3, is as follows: DSGVTQTPKHLITATGQRVTLRCSPRSGDLSVYWYQQSLDQGLQFLIQYYNGEERAKGNILERFSAQQFPDLHSELNLSSLELGDSALYFCASSTELPGRGDTQYFGPGTRLTVL.

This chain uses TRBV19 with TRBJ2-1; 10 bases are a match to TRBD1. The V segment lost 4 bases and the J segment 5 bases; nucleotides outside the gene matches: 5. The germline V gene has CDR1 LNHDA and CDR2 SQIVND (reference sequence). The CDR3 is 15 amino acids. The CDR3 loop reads CASSKPGQGNNEQFF. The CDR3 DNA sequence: TGTGCCAGTAGTAAGCCGGGACAGGGGAACAATGAGCAGTTCTTC.

The CDR3 loop reads CASSLATNYGYTF. DNA for the CDR3: TGTGCCAGCAGCTTGGCCACTAACTATGGCTACACCTTC. The rearrangement uses TRBV5-4 and TRBJ1-2; unclear D gene. Trimming removed 0 bases from V and 0 bases from J, with 3 bases in between. CDR1 is SGHNT, CDR2 YYREEE, per germline (reference sequence). The CDR3 covers 13 residues.

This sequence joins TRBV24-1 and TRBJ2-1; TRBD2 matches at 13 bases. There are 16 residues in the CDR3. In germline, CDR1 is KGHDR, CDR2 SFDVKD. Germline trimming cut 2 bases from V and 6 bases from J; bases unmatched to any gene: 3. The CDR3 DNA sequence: TGTGCCACCAGTGATTCCGGGACTAGCGGGGCCAATGAGCAGTTCTTC. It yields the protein CATSDSGTSGANEQFF.

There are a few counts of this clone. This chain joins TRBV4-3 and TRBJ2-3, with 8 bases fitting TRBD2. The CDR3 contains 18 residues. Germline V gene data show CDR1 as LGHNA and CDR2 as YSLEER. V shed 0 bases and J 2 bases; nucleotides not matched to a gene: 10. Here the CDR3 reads CASSQDERGFAITDTQYF. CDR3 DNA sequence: TGCGCCAGCAGCCAAGACGAGCGGGGGTTCGCAATCACAGATACGCAGTATTTT.

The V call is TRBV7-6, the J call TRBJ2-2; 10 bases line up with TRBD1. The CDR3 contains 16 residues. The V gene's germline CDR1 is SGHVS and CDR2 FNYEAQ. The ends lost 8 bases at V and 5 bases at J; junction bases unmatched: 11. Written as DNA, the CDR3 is TGTGCCAGCGAAAAGGGGACAGGGGTTTGGACCGGGGAGCTGTTTTTT. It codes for CASEKGTGVWTGELFF.

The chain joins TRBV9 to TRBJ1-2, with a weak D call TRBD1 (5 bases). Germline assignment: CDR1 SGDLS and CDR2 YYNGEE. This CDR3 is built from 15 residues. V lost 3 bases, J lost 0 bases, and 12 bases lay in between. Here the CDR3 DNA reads TGTGCCAGCAGCGCCTCGGGACTCACTAACTATGGCTACACCTTC. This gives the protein CASSASGLTNYGYTF.

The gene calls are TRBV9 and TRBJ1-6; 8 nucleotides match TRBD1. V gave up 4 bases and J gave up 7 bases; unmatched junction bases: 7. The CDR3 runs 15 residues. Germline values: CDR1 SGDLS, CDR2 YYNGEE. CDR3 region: CASSTFQGANSPLHF. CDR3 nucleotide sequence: TGTGCCAGCAGCACTTTCCAGGGGGCCAATTCACCCCTCCACTTT. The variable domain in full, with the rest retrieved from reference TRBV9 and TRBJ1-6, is DSGVTQTPKHLITATGQRVTLRCSPRSGDLSVYWYQQSLDQGLQFLIQYYNGEERAKGNILERFSAQQFPDLHSELNLSSLELGDSALYFCASSTFQGANSPLHFGNGTRLTVT.

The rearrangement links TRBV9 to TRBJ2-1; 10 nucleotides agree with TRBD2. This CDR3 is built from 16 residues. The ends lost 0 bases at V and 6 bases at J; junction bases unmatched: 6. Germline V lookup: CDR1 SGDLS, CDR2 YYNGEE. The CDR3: CASSVVGSGGTNEQFF. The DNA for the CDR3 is TGTGCCAGCAGCGTAGTGGGTAGCGGGGGGACCAATGAGCAGTTCTTC.

This CDR3 is CASSPIRDTAYEQYF. The CDR3 nucleotides are TGCGCCAGCAGCCCGATCCGGGACACAGCCTACGAGCAGTACTTC. The rearrangement links TRBV5-1 to TRBJ2-7; D might be TRBD1 (6 bases). Germline CDR1 is SGHRS and CDR2 is YFSETQ. Trimming pared 4 bases from V and 2 bases from J, leaving 16 bases between. The CDR3 extends over 15 amino acids. Drawing the rest from reference TRBV5-1 and TRBJ2-7, the complete variable domain is KAGVTQTPRYLIKTRGQQVTLSCSPISGHRSVSWYQQTPGQGLQFLFEYFSETQRNKGNFPGRFSGRQFSNSRSEMNVSTLELGDSALYLCASSPIRDTAYEQYFGPGTRLTVT.